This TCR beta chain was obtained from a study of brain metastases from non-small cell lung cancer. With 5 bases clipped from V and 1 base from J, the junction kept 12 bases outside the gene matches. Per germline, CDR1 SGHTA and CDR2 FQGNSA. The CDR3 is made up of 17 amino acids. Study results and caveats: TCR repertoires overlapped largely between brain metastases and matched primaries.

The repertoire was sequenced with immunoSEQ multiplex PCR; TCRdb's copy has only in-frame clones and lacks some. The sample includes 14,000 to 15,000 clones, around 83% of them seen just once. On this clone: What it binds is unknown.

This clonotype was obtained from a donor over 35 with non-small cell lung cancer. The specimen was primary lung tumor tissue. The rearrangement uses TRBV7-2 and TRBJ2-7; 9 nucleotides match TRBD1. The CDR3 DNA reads TGTGCCAGCAGCCTGCACTCCGGGACAGGGAGATCCTACGAGCAGTACTTC. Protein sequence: CASSLHSGTGRSYEQYF.